The rows below give T cell receptor beta chains drawn from one sample of a study of T cells after yellow fever vaccination. One entry per CDR3 protein, called by TCRdb with MiXCR from the 5' RACE reads. The table records some 300,000 distinct CDR3 sequences, around 11% of them present only once. Sequenced here: CD4+ T cells sorted from PBMCs, sampled 45 days after the yellow fever booster vaccination. The receptors stem from a man younger than 35 who received the YFV17D yellow fever vaccine. Both conserved end residues are part of each CDR3. The order of the fields is J gene, clone size, D gene, V gene, CDR3 DNA, CDR3 protein. The D gene is left open where the match is weak. Only some rows state a clone size, as once, few, many or a class for expanded clones.

TRBJ2-7,.,TRBD1,TRBV7-8,TGTGCCAGCAGTAGACAGGGTATAGACGAGCAGTACTTC,CASSRQGIDEQYF
TRBJ1-1,few,.,TRBV12-3/TRBV12-4,TGTGCCAGCAGTTTGGGTATTGAAGCTTTCTTT,CASSLGIEAFF
TRBJ1-4,many,TRBD1,TRBV5-1,TGCGCCAGCAGCTATGGGACAGGGGTTGAAAAACTGTTTTTT,CASSYGTGVEKLFF
TRBJ2-2,many,.,TRBV6-1,TGTGCCAGCAGTGTAAGGGCAGGTTTATCGACCGGGGAGCTGTTTTTT,CASSVRAGLSTGELFF
TRBJ1-1,.,TRBD1,TRBV20-1,TGCAGTGCTAGGGGGGACAGCATGAACACTGAAGCTTTCTTT,CSARGDSMNTEAFF
TRBJ2-7,few,.,TRBV2,TGTGCCAGCAGTGAAGCGCTTGGACGACTGGCGCAGTACTTC,CASSEALGRLAQYF
TRBJ2-3,.,.,TRBV7-2,TGTGCCAGCAGCTTTGTAGGTGGGGGGGCATCAGATACGCAGTATTTT,CASSFVGGGASDTQYF
TRBJ1-1,few,.,TRBV7-9,TGTGCCAGCAGCTTAGAGAGAAGCAACACTGAAGCTTTCTTT,CASSLERSNTEAFF
TRBJ2-1,few,TRBD2,TRBV20-1,TGCAGTGCTATAACTAGCGGGGCCGCCAATGAGCAGTTCTTC,CSAITSGAANEQFF
TRBJ2-1,.,.,TRBV10-3,TGTGCCATCAGCGGACGGGTGGATAATGAGCAGTTCTTC,CAISGRVDNEQFF
TRBJ2-1,.,.,TRBV7-7,TGTGCCAGCAGCCGGGGGAGGGGGATGGATGAGCAGTTCTTC,CASSRGRGMDEQFF
TRBJ2-3,many,TRBD2,TRBV12-3/TRBV12-4,TGTGCCAGCTCCCTGGGAGGGACCCTCACAGATACGCAGTATTTT,CASSLGGTLTDTQYF
TRBJ1-5,.,.,TRBV19,TGTGCCAGTAGACATGAAGGGGCGGGAGGCCAGCCCCAGCATTTT,CASRHEGAGGQPQHF
TRBJ2-3,once,TRBD1,TRBV24-1,TGTGCCACCAGTGAGGGCGGACAGGGGAGGGCAGATACGCAGTATTTT,CATSEGGQGRADTQYF